This TCR beta chain was sequenced during a study of cytomegalovirus exposure and HLA in healthy donors. Whole-study context: When 398 donors were genotyped, roughly 78% of them were found to fall in the Caucasian-associated ancestry cluster.

Whole-study findings and limits: Analysis performed later found roughly 17,000 TCR beta sequences associated with HLA alleles at 0.05 false discovery rate. A later analysis by the authors found several of the most significant clusters apparently linked to common viral pathogens. Researchers had no immune exposure information except CMV serostatus available.

PCR used 60 Vbeta primers and 13 Jbeta primers. The protocol was immunoSEQ multiplex PCR, while the TCRdb copy is restricted to in-frame clones and leaves out a portion. The sample includes 200,000 to 250,000 clones, 65% to 85% of them seen just once. Notes on this clone: Its target is not known.

The CDR3 is 21 amino acids. The V and J ends lost 1 base and 4 bases, in that order; junction bases with no gene match: 19. Germline V CDR1 and CDR2: SGHRS, YFSETQ. This clonotype was sampled from a woman in her 30s in good health and CMV-seronegative. The sample consisted of PBMCs. The V and J genes are TRBV5-1 and TRBJ2-7; the match to TRBD2 covers 14 bases. The CDR3: CASSLTMTGGGLAGGIYEQYF. As DNA, the CDR3 is TGCGCCAGCAGCTTGACCATGACAGGGGGCGGACTAGCGGGAGGCATTTACGAGCAGTACTTC.